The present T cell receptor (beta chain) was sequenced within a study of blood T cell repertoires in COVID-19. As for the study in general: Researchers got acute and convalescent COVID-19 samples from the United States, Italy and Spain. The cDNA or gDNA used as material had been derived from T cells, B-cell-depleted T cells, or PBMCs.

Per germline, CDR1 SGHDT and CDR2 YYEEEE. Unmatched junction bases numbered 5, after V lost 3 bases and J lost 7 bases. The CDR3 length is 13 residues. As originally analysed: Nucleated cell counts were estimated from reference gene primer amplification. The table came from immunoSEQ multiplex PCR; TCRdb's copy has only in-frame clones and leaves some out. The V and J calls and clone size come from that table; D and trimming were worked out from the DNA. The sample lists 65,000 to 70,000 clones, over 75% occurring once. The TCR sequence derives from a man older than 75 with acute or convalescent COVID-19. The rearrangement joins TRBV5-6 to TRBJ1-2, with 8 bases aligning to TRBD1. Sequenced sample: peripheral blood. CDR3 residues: CASSWDRTGGYTF. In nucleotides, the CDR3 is TGTGCCAGCAGCTGGGACAGGACGGGTGGCTACACCTTC.